This T cell receptor beta chain was profiled in a study of T cell repertoires in cytomegalovirus infection (dated by TCRdb to between 2019 and 2020). As for the study more broadly: The HLA type of each donor mattered for the analysis, because public TCR beta signatures pointed to carriage of CMV infection along with the matching HLA type. Study-level results and caveats: The ex vivo response was dominated by HLA-C-restricted CMV-specific TCR beta clonotypes, which also provided the single most frequent clonotype in two of eight donors. Carriers of CMV infection plus the relevant HLA type were discriminated by the cumulative frequency of public TCR beta family members in the study cohort and in an independent roughly 400-donor cohort.

This clonotype appeared many times. The antigen this receptor binds is unknown. No base qualities exist here, and no much larger clone lies one base off it. Instrument on record: Illumina HiSeq 1500. TCRdb ran its own pipeline on the public reads, namely fastp trimming at Q25 and MiXCR clone calling, and kept in-frame beta chains. CDR3 protein sequences are deduplicated, and each keeps its most common genes and DNA. For this sample the table gives 150,000 to 200,000 distinct CDR3 sequences, of which approximately 9.6% were detected only once. Jointly, the top ten make up about 4.6% of the sample. The germline V gene (reference sequence) gives CDR1 as DFQATT and CDR2 as SNEGSKA. At the junction V is shortened by 5 bases and J by 5 bases, with 21 bases in between. Including the terminal cysteine and phenylalanine, the CDR3 comprises 15 residues. CDR3 DNA only is kept here, 45 bases in frame from base 1.

The TCR originated in a human donor in good health (CMV status not recorded). Some clones in this sample may be carry-over from other donors' samples. The rearrangement combines TRBV20-1 with TRBJ2-5, and the D gene may be TRBD1, 5 bases matching. Material: PBMCs. The sequenced DNA: TGCAGTGCTGGCCGCAGGGAATCGAAATGGGAGACCCAGTACTTC. Its product reads: CSAGRRESKWETQYF.